A selection of T cell receptor beta chains follows, all from one sample in a study of breast tumors, draining lymph nodes, adjacent tissues. TCRdb reanalysed the multiplex PCR reads using MiXCR and keeps one entry per CDR3 protein. The sample shows 84,000 or so distinct CDR3 sequences, more than 25% of them seen only once. The sample comprised axillary lymph node tissue. These receptors were taken from a female donor with breast cancer. Some clones in this sample may be carry-over from other donors' samples. CDR3s include the opening cysteine and the closing phenylalanine or tryptophan. The order of the fields is V gene, J gene, clone size, D gene, CDR3 DNA, CDR3 protein. The D gene is left open where the match is weak. Size values are once, few and many counts, or a class for expanded clones, and some rows have none.

TRBV4-3	TRBJ2-3	many	.	TGCGCCAGCAGCCAAGATGGGCCCGGTAGCACAGATACGCAGTATTTT	CASSQDGPGSTDTQYF
TRBV20-1	TRBJ2-1	.	TRBD2	TGCAGTGCTATGTGGACTAGCGGGAGGACTGAGCAGTTCTTC	CSAMWTSGRTEQFF
TRBV20-1	TRBJ2-3	many	.	TGCAGTGCTCCCTCGGATAGCGGAAGCACAGATACGCAGTATTTT	CSAPSDSGSTDTQYF
TRBV5-1	TRBJ2-7	many	TRBD1	TGCGCCAGCAGCTTATCCGGGACAGGGGCGTCATACGAGCAGTACTTC	CASSLSGTGASYEQYF
TRBV20-1	TRBJ2-5	many	.	TGCAGTGCTATGGACCAAGCCGGAGAGACCCAGTACTTC	CSAMDQAGETQYF
TRBV7-3	TRBJ1-6	.	TRBD1	TGTGCCAGCAGCGCGTCCGGGACAGGGACACTCCTCCACTTT	CASSASGTGTLLHF
TRBV5-5	TRBJ2-1	many	.	TGTGCCAGCAGACCAATTAGGGGGAGCTCCTACAATGAGCAGTTCTTC	CASRPIRGSSYNEQFF
TRBV10-1	TRBJ2-7	.	.	TGCGCCAGCGGTGAGTCGGAGCCCTACGAGCAGTACTTC	CASGESEPYEQYF
TRBV11-3	TRBJ1-3	many	.	TGTGCCAGCAGCTTAGGACAAGGAAACACCATATATTTT	CASSLGQGNTIYF
TRBV20-1	TRBJ1-5	.	.	TGCAGTGCTAGGCGAGACAGTAATCGGCCCCAGCATTTT	CSARRDSNRPQHF
TRBV30	TRBJ1-3	many	.	TGTGCCTGGACCACCAACTCTGGAAACACCATATATTTT	CAWTTNSGNTIYF
TRBV29-1	TRBJ1-1	.	.	TGCAGCGTTGAGCACGCTAGCAACACTGAAGCTTTCTTT	CSVEHASNTEAFF
TRBV11-2	TRBJ2-1	many	.	TGTGCCAGCAGCGAAATTCGAGGGGCCTACAATGAGCAGTTCTTC	CASSEIRGAYNEQFF
TRBV12-3/TRBV12-4	TRBJ2-6	.	.	TGTGCCAGCAGTTTTAGGGGCGACAGTTCTCCTTTC	CASSFRGDSSPF
TRBV5-6	TRBJ1-1	.	.	TGTGCCAGCAGCTCTGGCAGGTTGCCTGAAGCTTTCTTT	CASSSGRLPEAFF
TRBV12-3/TRBV12-4	TRBJ2-1	.	.	TGTGCCAACAGTGACGGGATCTCCTACAATGAGCAGTTCTTC	CANSDGISYNEQFF
TRBV5-1	TRBJ2-3	many	.	TGCGCCAGCAGCTTGGAGAAGACCACAGATACGCAGTATTTT	CASSLEKTTDTQYF
TRBV25-1	TRBJ1-2	many	.	TGTGCCAGCAGTGACTTCTATGGCTACACCTTC	CASSDFYGYTF
TRBV20-1	TRBJ2-5	many	.	TGCAGTGTCCCGCCCGGACCGATCACAGAGACCCAGTACTTC	CSVPPGPITETQYF
TRBV14	TRBJ2-1	many	TRBD1	TGTGCCAGCAGCCAAAGGGGACAAGACAGGGCTCGGGAGCAGTTCTTC	CASSQRGQDRAREQFF
TRBV5-1	TRBJ2-7	many	.	TGCGCCAGCAGCTCGGGTCCAGGGAGCTACGAGCAGTACTTC	CASSSGPGSYEQYF
TRBV7-9	TRBJ1-4	many	.	TGTGCCAGCAGCTTAGCGGATGAAAAACTGTTTTTT	CASSLADEKLFF
TRBV6-2/TRBV6-3	TRBJ2-7	many	.	TGTGCCAGCACCAAGCGGAGCGACAAACACTACGAGCAGTACTTC	CASTKRSDKHYEQYF
TRBV5-4	TRBJ2-7	many	.	TGTGCCAGCAGCTTGCTATCCCTCCAAACGGGGGAGCAGTACTTC	CASSLLSLQTGEQYF
TRBV5-5	TRBJ2-3	many	TRBD1	TGTGCCAGCAGCCGTATTTACGGCAGGGTGGGACAGGGAACAGATACGCAGTATTTT	CASSRIYGRVGQGTDTQYF
TRBV5-6	TRBJ2-5	many	.	TGTGCCAGCAGCTATTTCAAGGGCGAGACCCAGTACTTC	CASSYFKGETQYF
TRBV20-1	TRBJ2-7	many	.	TGCAGTGCTAGTGCCCCACTGATCCAAGGCTACGAGCAGTACTTC	CSASAPLIQGYEQYF
TRBV11-2	TRBJ2-5	many	.	TGTGCCAGCAGTTCTCCGACAGGAGAAGAGACCCAGTACTTC	CASSSPTGEETQYF
TRBV10-1	TRBJ2-7	many	.	TGCGCCAGCAGTTCAAACCGACAGCCCTACGAGCAGTACTTC	CASSSNRQPYEQYF
TRBV4-3	TRBJ2-2	many	.	TGCGCCAGCAGCCATTCTCGGACTGGGAACACCGGGGAGCTGTTTTTT	CASSHSRTGNTGELFF
TRBV29-1	TRBJ1-2	.	TRBD1	TGCAGCACAAGGACAGGGGAGTATGGCTACACCTTC	CSTRTGEYGYTF
TRBV20-1	TRBJ2-7	medium-sized	.	TGCAGTGCCCAATCGGCGGACGGATACTACGAGCAGTACTTC	CSAQSADGYYEQYF
TRBV15	TRBJ2-7	many	.	TGTGCCACCAGCAGAGAACAGGTCTACGAGCAGTACTTC	CATSREQVYEQYF
TRBV12-3/TRBV12-4	TRBJ1-2	.	.	TGTGCCAGCAGTTTAGGGGGGACGCAAGGTCCCACCTTC	CASSLGGTQGPTF
TRBV11-2	TRBJ2-7	many	.	TGTGCCAGCAGCTTAGAAATTGGGTCGGGGCTGCCGCCCGGCGTCCTCTCCTACGAGCAGTACTTC	CASSLEIGSGLPPGVLSYEQYF
TRBV7-9	TRBJ2-3	many	.	TGTGCCAGCAGGACGGACAGCACAGATACGCAGTATTTT	CASRTDSTDTQYF
TRBV27	TRBJ2-1	few	TRBD1	TGTGCCAGCAGTTTAGGGACAGGGCCCTCATGGGAGCAGTTCTTC	CASSLGTGPSWEQFF
TRBV7-2	TRBJ2-7	many	.	TGTGCCAGCAGCTTAGAGGGGGGCGCCAGCTCCTACGAGCAGTACTTC	CASSLEGGASSYEQYF
TRBV10-3	TRBJ2-7	once	.	TGTGCCACTCGCGGGCAGGGTCCCTACGAGCAGTACTTC	CATRGQGPYEQYF
TRBV7-2	TRBJ1-1	many	.	TGTGCCAGCAGCTTACAGGGGACTACTGAAGCTTTCTTT	CASSLQGTTEAFF
TRBV20-1	TRBJ2-3	many	.	TGCAGTGCTGCCCGGGACAAGGGGACAGATACGCAGTATTTT	CSAARDKGTDTQYF
TRBV7-9	TRBJ2-5	many	.	TGTGCCAGCAGCCTCGCCTATGGGGTTAGGGGAGAGACCCAGTACTTC	CASSLAYGVRGETQYF
TRBV3-1	TRBJ2-2	many	.	TGTGCCAGCGGGTGGATCGTCACCGGGGAGCTGTTTTTT	CASGWIVTGELFF
TRBV12-3/TRBV12-4	TRBJ2-2	.	TRBD2	TGTGCCAGCAGCTCCGGACTAGCGTTAAACACCGGGGAGCTGTTTTTT	CASSSGLALNTGELFF
TRBV7-9	TRBJ2-2	many	TRBD2	TGTGCCAGCGGGACTAGGGACACCGGGGAGCTGTTTTTT	CASGTRDTGELFF
TRBV29-1	TRBJ2-4	many	.	TGCAGCGCACTAAGCCCAGCCAAAAACATTCAGTACTTC	CSALSPAKNIQYF
TRBV6-2/TRBV6-3	TRBJ1-5	many	TRBD1	TGTGCCAGCAGACCTAACAGGGGCTATAGCAATCAGCCCCAGCATTTT	CASRPNRGYSNQPQHF
TRBV18	TRBJ1-5	many	.	TGTGCCAGCTCTGGGGAGAAAAATCAGCCCCAGCATTTT	CASSGEKNQPQHF
TRBV30	TRBJ1-5	many	.	TGTGCCTGGAGAGGTCCCGGGGACAATCAGCCCCAGCATTTT	CAWRGPGDNQPQHF
TRBV19	TRBJ1-6	many	.	TGTGCCAGTAAGCCGGGAAGAGGTAACTCACCCCTCCACTTT	CASKPGRGNSPLHF
TRBV3-1	TRBJ2-7	many	.	TGTGCCAGCACCCAGACAATGGGCTCCTACGAGCAGTACTTC	CASTQTMGSYEQYF
TRBV9	TRBJ1-4	many	TRBD1	TGTGCCAGCAGCTCGACAGGGACCGAAGAAAAACTGTTTTTT	CASSSTGTEEKLFF
TRBV2	TRBJ2-2	many	.	TGTGCCAGCAGGAAGCGGAGGGCGAACACCGGGGAGCTGTTTTTT	CASRKRRANTGELFF